This TCR beta chain was documented in a study of cytomegalovirus exposure and HLA in healthy donors. The study ran its PCR with 60 Vbeta and 13 Jbeta primers. The data were produced by immunoSEQ multiplex PCR, yet TCRdb's version contains in-frame clones alone and is incomplete. The sample holds 110,000 or so clones, 65% to 85% seen once. This CDR3 is built from 19 residues. The V gene end was trimmed by 0 bases and the J gene end by 3 bases; junction bases not matched to a gene: 8. Germline CDR1 reads SGDLS; CDR2 reads YYNGEE. Sequencing used PBMCs. The TCR was taken from a man aged 45 to 65 in good health and CMV-seropositive. The chain has TRBV9 and TRBJ2-2; 13 nucleotides line up with TRBD2. The DNA for the CDR3 is TGTGCCAGCAGCGTAGGACGGACTAGCGGGAGTATGTACACCGGGGAGCTGTTTTTT. Encoded protein: CASSVGRTSGSMYTGELFF.